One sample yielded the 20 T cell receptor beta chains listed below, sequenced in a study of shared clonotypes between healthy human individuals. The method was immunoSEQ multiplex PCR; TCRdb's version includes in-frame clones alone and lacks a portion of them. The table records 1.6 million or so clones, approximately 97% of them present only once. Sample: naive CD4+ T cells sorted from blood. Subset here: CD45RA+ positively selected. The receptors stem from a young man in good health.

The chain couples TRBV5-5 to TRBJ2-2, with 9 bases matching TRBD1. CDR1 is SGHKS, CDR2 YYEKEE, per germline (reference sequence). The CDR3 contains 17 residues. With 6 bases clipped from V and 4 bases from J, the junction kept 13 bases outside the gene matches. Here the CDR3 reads CASKQTTGGLGTGELFF. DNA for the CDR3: TGTGCCAGCAAACAGACCACAGGGGGCTTAGGCACCGGGGAGCTGTTTTTT.

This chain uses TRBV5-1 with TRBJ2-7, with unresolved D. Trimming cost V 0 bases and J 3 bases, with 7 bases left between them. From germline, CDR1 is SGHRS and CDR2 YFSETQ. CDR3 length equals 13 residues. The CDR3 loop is CASSLEQNYEQYF. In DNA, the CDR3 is TGCGCCAGCAGCTTGGAACAGAACTACGAGCAGTACTTC.

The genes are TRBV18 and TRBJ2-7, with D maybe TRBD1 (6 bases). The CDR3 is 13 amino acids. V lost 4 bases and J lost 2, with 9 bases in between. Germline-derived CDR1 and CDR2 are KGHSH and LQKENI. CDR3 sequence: CASSRDTAYEQYF. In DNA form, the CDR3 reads TGTGCCAGCTCACGGGACACAGCCTACGAGCAGTACTTC.

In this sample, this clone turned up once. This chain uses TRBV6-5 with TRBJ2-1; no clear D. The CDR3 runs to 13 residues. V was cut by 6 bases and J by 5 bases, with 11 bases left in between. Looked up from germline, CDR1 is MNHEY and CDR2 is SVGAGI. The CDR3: CASRSDPHNEQFF. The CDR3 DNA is TGTGCCAGCAGATCCGACCCTCACAATGAGCAGTTCTTC.

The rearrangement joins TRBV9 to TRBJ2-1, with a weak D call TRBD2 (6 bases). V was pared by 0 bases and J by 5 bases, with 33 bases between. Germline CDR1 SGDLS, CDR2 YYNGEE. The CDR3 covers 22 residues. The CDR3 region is CASSVVVSSSSSLLARDNEQFF. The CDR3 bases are TGTGCCAGCAGCGTAGTAGTCTCCTCGAGCAGCTCACTGCTAGCGCGAGACAATGAGCAGTTCTTC.

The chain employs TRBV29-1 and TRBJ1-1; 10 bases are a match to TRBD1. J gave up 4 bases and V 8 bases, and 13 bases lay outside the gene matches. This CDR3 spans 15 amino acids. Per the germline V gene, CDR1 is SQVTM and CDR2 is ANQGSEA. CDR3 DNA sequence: TGCAGCACCTTTGACACCGGGACAGGGGCCACTGAAGCTTTCTTT. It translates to CSTFDTGTGATEAFF. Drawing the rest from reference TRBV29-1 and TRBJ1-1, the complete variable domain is SAVISQKPSRDICQRGTSLTIQCQVDSQVTMMFWYRQQPGQSLTLIATANQGSEATYESGFVIDKFPISRPNLTFSTLTVSNMSPEDSSIYLCSTFDTGTGATEAFFGQGTRLTVV.

The CDR3 DNA is TGTGCCAGCAGCTTGGCCGGAAGGGGGCATGAGCAGTTCTTC. Translation: CASSLAGRGHEQFF. The rearrangement joins TRBV5-4 to TRBJ2-1, with TRBD1 matching 7 bases. CDR3 length: 14 residues. CDR1 is SGHNT, CDR2 YYREEE, per germline (reference sequence). Unmatched junction bases numbered 5, after V lost 0 bases and J lost 8 bases. The full variable domain, with the rest looked up from reference TRBV5-4 and TRBJ2-1, is ETGVTQSPTHLIKTRGQQVTLRCSSQSGHNTVSWYQQALGQGPQFIFQYYREEENGRGNFPPRFSGLQFPNYSSELNVNALELDDSALYLCASSLAGRGHEQFFGPGTRLTVL.

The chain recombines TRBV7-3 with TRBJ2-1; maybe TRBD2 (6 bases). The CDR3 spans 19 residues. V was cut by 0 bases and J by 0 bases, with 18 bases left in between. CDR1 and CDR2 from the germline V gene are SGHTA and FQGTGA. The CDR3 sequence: CASSLTPLALGGSYNEQFF. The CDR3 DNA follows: TGTGCCAGCAGCTTAACGCCGCTAGCGCTAGGAGGCTCCTACAATGAGCAGTTCTTC.

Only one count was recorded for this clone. The CDR3 nucleotides read TGCGCCAGCAGCTTGATTCCCTCGGGGTCTGGAAACACCATATATTTT. As protein: CASSLIPSGSGNTIYF. The J gene is TRBJ1-3, the V gene TRBV5-1; D is unclear. The V gene's germline CDR1 is SGHRS and CDR2 YFSETQ. Trimming pared 1 base from V and 1 base from J, leaving 12 bases between. The CDR3 runs 16 residues.

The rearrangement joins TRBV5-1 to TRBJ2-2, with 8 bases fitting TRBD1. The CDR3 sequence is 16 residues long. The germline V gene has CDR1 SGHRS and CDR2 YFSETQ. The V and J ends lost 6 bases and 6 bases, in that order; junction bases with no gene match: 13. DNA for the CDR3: TGCGCCAGCATCCTTGGGACAGGAGCGGTCTCCGGGGAGCTGTTTTTT. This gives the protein CASILGTGAVSGELFF.

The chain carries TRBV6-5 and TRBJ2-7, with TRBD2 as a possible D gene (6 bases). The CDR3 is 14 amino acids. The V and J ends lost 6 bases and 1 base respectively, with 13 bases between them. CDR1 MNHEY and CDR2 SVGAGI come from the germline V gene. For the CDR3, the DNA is TGTGCCAGCAGCCCCCCGGGACTTTCCTACGAGCAGTACTTC. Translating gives CASSPPGLSYEQYF.

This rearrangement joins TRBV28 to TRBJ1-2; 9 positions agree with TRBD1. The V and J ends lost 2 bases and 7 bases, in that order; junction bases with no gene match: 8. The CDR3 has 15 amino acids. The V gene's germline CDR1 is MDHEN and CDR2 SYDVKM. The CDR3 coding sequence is TGTGCCAGCAGTTTAGGGGACAGGGAAACCTTTGGCTACACCTTC. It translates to CASSLGDRETFGYTF.

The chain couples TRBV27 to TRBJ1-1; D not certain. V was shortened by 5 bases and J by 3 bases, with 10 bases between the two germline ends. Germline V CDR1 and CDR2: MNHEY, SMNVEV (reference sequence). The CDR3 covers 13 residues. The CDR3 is CASSPLGDTEAFF. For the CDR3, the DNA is TGTGCCAGCAGTCCACTGGGCGACACTGAAGCTTTCTTT.

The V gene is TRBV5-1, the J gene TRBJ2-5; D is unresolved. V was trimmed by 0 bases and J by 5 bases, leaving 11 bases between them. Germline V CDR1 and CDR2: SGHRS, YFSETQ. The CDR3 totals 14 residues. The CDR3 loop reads CASSLGLFQETQYF. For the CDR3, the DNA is TGCGCCAGCAGCTTGGGGTTGTTCCAGGAGACCCAGTACTTC.

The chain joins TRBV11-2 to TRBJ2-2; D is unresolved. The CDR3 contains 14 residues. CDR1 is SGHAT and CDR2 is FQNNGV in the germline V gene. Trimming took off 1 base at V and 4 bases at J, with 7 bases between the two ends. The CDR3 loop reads CASSLASSTGELFF. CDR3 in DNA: TGTGCCAGCAGCTTAGCGTCCTCCACCGGGGAGCTGTTTTTT.

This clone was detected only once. The CDR3 coding sequence is TGTGCCAGCAGACCGGGGGGGAGCTACGAGCAGTACTTC. This codes for CASRPGGSYEQYF. The chain has TRBV6-6 and TRBJ2-7, with 8 bases matching TRBD2. The germline V gene has CDR1 MNHNY and CDR2 SVGAGI (reference sequence). J was trimmed by 3 bases and V by 6 bases; bases with no gene match: 4. The CDR3 sequence is 13 residues long.

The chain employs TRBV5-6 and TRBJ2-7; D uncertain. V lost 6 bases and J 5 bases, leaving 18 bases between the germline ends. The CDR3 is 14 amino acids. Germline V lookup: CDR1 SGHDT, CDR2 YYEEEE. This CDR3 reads CASTSRDEVDEQYF. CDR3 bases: TGTGCCAGCACAAGTAGAGATGAGGTCGACGAGCAGTACTTC. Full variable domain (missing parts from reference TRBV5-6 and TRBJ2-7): DAGVTQSPTHLIKTRGQQVTLRCSPKSGHDTVSWYQQALGQGPQFIFQYYEEEERQRGNFPDRFSGHQFPNYSSELNVNALLLGDSALYLCASTSRDEVDEQYFGPGTRLTVT.

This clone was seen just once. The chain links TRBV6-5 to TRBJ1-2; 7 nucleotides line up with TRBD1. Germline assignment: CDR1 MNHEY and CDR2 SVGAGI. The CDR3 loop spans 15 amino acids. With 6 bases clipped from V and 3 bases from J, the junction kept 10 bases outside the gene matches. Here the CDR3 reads CASSSQRGRDYGYTF. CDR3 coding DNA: TGTGCCAGCAGCTCCCAAAGGGGGCGCGACTATGGCTACACCTTC.

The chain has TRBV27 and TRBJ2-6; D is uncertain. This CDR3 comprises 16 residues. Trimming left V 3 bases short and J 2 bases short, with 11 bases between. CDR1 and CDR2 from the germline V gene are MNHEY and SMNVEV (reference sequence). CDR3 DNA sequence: TGTGCCAGCAGTTTTTCGTATCCCCCTGGGGCCAACGTCCTGACTTTC. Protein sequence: CASSFSYPPGANVLTF.

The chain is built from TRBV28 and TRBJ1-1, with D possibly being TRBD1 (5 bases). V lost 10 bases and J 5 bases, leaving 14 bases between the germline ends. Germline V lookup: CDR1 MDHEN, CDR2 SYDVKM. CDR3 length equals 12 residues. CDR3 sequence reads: CATDMEGTEAFF. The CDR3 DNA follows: TGTGCCACTGACATGGAGGGGACTGAAGCTTTCTTT.